This TCR beta chain was sequenced in a study of blood T cell repertoires in COVID-19. The assay was immunoSEQ multiplex PCR, and TCRdb's table has in-frame clones only and misses some. This table has roughly 70,000 clones, 75% to 95% appearing once. Germline CDR1 and CDR2: MNHEY and SMNVEV (reference sequence). The CDR3 has 16 residues. The junction had 15 bases not matched to a gene; V was cut back by 10 bases and J by 7 bases. The TCR comes from a human donor with active COVID-19. The donor label of this sample is uncertain. This sequence joins TRBV27 and TRBJ1-5; 11 nucleotides align to TRBD1. The specimen was peripheral blood. CDR3 nucleotide sequence: TGTGCCAACCCGCCGGGACAGGGGGGAAGAAGCCAGCCCCAGCATTTT. Translation gives CANPPGQGGRSQPQHF.